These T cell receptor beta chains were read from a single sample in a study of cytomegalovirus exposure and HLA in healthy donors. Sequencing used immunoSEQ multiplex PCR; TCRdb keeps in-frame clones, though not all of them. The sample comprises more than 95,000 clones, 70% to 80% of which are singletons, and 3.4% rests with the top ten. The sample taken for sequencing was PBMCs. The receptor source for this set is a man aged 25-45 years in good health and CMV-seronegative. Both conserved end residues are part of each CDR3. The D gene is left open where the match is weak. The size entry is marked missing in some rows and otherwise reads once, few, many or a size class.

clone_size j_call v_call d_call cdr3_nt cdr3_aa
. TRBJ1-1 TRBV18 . TGTGCCAGCTCACCACAGGAGGACACTGAAGCTTTCTTT CASSPQEDTEAFF
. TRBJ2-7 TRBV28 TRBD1 TGTGCCAGCAGACCGGGGACAGGTGAGCAGTACTTC CASRPGTGEQYF
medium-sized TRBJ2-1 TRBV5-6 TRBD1 TGTGCCAGCAGCTCCTCCGGGACAGATCATGAGCAGTTCTTC CASSSSGTDHEQFF
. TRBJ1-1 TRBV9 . TGTGCCAGCAGCGTAGGAGCAGGGTTCGATGCTTTCTTT CASSVGAGFDAFF
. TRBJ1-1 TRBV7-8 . TGTGCCAGCAGCTTAATTCAGGGTGGTGAAGCTTTCTTT CASSLIQGGEAFF
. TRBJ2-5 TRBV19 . TGTGCCAGTAGTCCTACGTACTCTGAGACCCAGTACTTC CASSPTYSETQYF
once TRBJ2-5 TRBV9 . TGTGCCAGCAGCGTAGCTTTCGGGAAAGAGACCCAGTACTTC CASSVAFGKETQYF
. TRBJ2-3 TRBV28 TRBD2 TGTGCCAGCAGTTTGGGCGGGAGGGGGAAAACAGATACGCAGTATTTT CASSLGGRGKTDTQYF
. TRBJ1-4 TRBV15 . TGTGCCACCAGCCGCGGGAGTAATGAAAAACTGTTTTTT CATSRGSNEKLFF
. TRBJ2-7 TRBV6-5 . TGTGCCAGCAGTTACTCGAACAGAGGGTCCTACGAGCAGTACTTC CASSYSNRGSYEQYF
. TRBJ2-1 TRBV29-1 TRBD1 TGCAGCGTCCCAACCGGGACAGGGGCGTGGAATGAGCAGTTCTTC CSVPTGTGAWNEQFF
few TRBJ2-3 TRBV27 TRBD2 TGTGCCAGCCGATACTACCCTCATCGGGAGGGCCCTGATACGCAGTATTTT CASRYYPHREGPDTQYF
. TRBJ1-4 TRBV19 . TGTGCCAGCCGGGGGGCGTTGGGTGAAAAACTGTTTTTT CASRGALGEKLFF
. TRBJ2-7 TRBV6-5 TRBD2 TGTGCCAGCACCACCAAAAGGCGGGGGTCCTACGAGCAGTACTTC CASTTKRRGSYEQYF
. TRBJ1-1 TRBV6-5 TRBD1 TGTGCCAGCAGTGACCGGGACAGGGTTACTGAAGCTTTCTTT CASSDRDRVTEAFF
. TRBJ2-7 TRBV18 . TGTGCCAGCTCCCCGGGAGCAAATCCCTACGAGCAGTACTTC CASSPGANPYEQYF
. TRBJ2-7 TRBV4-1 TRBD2 TGCGCCAGCAGTCTGACTAGCGGGGGGGCCTCCTACGAGCAGTACTTC CASSLTSGGASYEQYF
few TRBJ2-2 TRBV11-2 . TGTGCCAGCAGCTTAGGGACAGCCGGGGAGCTGTTTTTT CASSLGTAGELFF
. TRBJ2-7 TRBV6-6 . TGTGCCAGCAGTTACTCGAAAGAGGGACTCGCGGGCGAGCAGTACTTC CASSYSKEGLAGEQYF
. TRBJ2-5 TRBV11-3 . TGTGCCGGCAGCCCCGACAGGACTCAAGAGACCCAGTACTTC CAGSPDRTQETQYF
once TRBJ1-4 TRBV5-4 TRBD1 TGTGCCAGCAGCTCCGGACAGGGGGCTGGTACTAATGAAAAACTGTTTTTT CASSSGQGAGTNEKLFF
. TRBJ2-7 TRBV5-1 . TGCGCCAGCAGCTTGGCCAGCAGAGGCTACGAGCAGTACTTC CASSLASRGYEQYF
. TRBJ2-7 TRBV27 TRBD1 TGTGCCAGCAGTTTATCCGGGACAGGGGGTTTCTACGAGCAGTACTTC CASSLSGTGGFYEQYF
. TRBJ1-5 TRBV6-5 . TGTGCCAGCAGCGAGACCCCAGGTAGCAATCAGCCCCAGCATTTT CASSETPGSNQPQHF
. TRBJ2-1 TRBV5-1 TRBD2 TGCGCCAGCAGCACACTGGCGGGAGGCAACAATGAGCAGTTCTTC CASSTLAGGNNEQFF
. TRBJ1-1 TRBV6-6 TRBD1 TGTGCCATCATTCCAGGGGGCGCAACCACTGAAGCTTTCTTT CAIIPGGATTEAFF
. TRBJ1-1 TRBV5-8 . TGTGCCAGCAGCTTGGAACAGTTCACCAATGCGAACACTGAAGCTTTCTTT CASSLEQFTNANTEAFF
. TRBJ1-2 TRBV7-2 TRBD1 TGTGCCAGCAGCGGACAGGGGGGGTATGGCTACACCTTC CASSGQGGYGYTF
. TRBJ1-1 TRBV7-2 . TGTGCCAGCAGCGTGGGGCTTGTGACTGAAGCTTTCTTT CASSVGLVTEAFF
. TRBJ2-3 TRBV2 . TGTGCCAGCAGCCCGACTAATTATGTAGGAGATACGCAGTATTTT CASSPTNYVGDTQYF
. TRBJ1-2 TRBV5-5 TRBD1 TGTGCCAGCAGCTTTAAGACAGGGGGGTATGGCTACACCTTC CASSFKTGGYGYTF
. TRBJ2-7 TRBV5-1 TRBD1 TGCGCCAGCAGCTATATTAGGGCAGGGGGTGCCTACGAGCAGTACTTC CASSYIRAGGAYEQYF
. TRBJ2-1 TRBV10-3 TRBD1 TGTGCCATCAGCGAGGACAGGAATGAGCAGTTCTTC CAISEDRNEQFF
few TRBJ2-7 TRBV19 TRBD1 TGTGCCAGTAGTATAGTCGAGGGGGCAGCCTACGAGCAGTACTTC CASSIVEGAAYEQYF
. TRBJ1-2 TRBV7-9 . TGTGCCAGCAGCTTAGCCACAGGGTCCTATGGCTACACCTTC CASSLATGSYGYTF
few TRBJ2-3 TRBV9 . TGTGCCAGCAGCGTGGGAGCGAGAGGGTCAGATACGCAGTATTTT CASSVGARGSDTQYF
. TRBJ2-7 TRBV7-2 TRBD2 TGTGCCAGCAGCATCCGACAGGGGTTGACTAGCGGGAGCTCCTACGAGCAGTACTTC CASSIRQGLTSGSSYEQYF
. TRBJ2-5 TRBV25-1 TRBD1 TGTGCCAGCAGTGAATATGACAGGGGTGAGACCCAGTACTTC CASSEYDRGETQYF
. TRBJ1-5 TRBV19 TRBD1 TGTGCCAGTACAGACAGGGGCAATCAGCCCCAGCATTTT CASTDRGNQPQHF
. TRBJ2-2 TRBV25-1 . TGTGCCAGCAGTGTCCGAGGACTTGACCGTTCTTCCACCGGGGAGCTGTTTTTT CASSVRGLDRSSTGELFF
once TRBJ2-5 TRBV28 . TGTGCCAGCAGTCCCGCCGTCGTAGCGTCATCCCCAGAGACCCAGTACTTC CASSPAVVASSPETQYF
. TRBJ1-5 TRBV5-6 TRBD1 TGTGCCAGCAGCTTTTACAGGGGTCAGCCCCAGCATTTT CASSFYRGQPQHF
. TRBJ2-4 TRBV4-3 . TGCGCCAGCAGCCATCCGTCAGGGATGGCCAAAAACATTCAGTACTTC CASSHPSGMAKNIQYF
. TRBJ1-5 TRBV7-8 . TGTGCCAGCAGCCCAGGACTCCAACAATATAGCAATCAGCCCCAGCATTTT CASSPGLQQYSNQPQHF
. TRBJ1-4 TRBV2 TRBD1 TGTGCCAGCAGTGAATGGCAGGGGGCAATAGACGAAAAACTGTTTTTT CASSEWQGAIDEKLFF
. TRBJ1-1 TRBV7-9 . TGTGCCAGCAGCTTACAGGGGTCGAGCACTGAAGCTTTCTTT CASSLQGSSTEAFF
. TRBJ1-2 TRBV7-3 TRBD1 TGTGCCAGCAGCCCCGGGACAGGGGGACACTATGGCTACACCTTC CASSPGTGGHYGYTF
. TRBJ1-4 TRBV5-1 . TGCGCCAGCAGCTTCGAGGGTTTGGGTGAAAAACTGTTTTTT CASSFEGLGEKLFF